This T cell receptor (beta chain) was observed in a study of fetal regulatory T cell absence and autoimmunity. Study at large: The IPEX patients lacked clinical diabetes but had exocrine pancreas autoimmunity. Study-level results: Oligoclonal TCR enrichment in pancreas over cord blood reached over 90-fold for some clones.

Profiled with immunoSEQ multiplex PCR; TCRdb holds only in-frame clones, not every one. The sample has 46,000 or so clones; roughly 80% are singletons. V was pared by 5 bases and J by 0 bases, with 14 bases between. The CDR3 totals 16 residues. The germline CDR1 and CDR2 sequences are MNHNY and SVGAGI (reference sequence). About this clone itself: The antigen is not known.

The sequenced sample was cord blood. The rearrangement uses TRBV6-6 and TRBJ1-3, with a possible D match to TRBD1 (5 bases). The origin of this receptor is a newborn boy with IPEX syndrome. The CDR3 is CASSLRQPNSGNTIYF. Written as DNA, the CDR3 is TGTGCCAGCAGTCTACGACAGCCCAACTCTGGAAACACCATATATTTT.